This TCR beta chain is drawn from a study of molecular identifiers for immune sequencing clone quantification. Overall study results and limits: Highly expanded clone sizes could be underestimated by identical TCR molecules sharing a barcode.

The CDR3 covers 13 residues. Germline V lookup: CDR1 PRHDT, CDR2 FYEKMQ (reference sequence). Deletions cut 2 bases from V and 1 base from J, with 5 bases between. Turning to this clonotype: Its antigen is unidentified.

TCRdb itself ran the PCR reads through MiXCR, one entry per CDR3 protein. The sample has under 800,000 distinct CDR3 sequences; roughly 27% are singletons. Input material: naive CD8+ T cells from blood, with Jurkat cell RNA spiked in. Subset given: FACS-sorted CD8+CD4-CCR7+CD45RA+ naive T cells. V is TRBV13 and J is TRBJ2-5; D gene unclear. The source of this sequence is a human donor in good health. Some libraries in this study had Jurkat cell RNA spiked in. This CDR3 reads CASSLKGQETQYF. CDR3 bases: TGTGCCAGCAGCTTAAAGGGCCAAGAGACCCAGTACTTC.